The T cell receptor beta chain under discussion was sequenced for a study of T cell repertoires in cytomegalovirus infection. Study-wide background: Public TCR beta signatures marked donors with CMV infection and the matching HLA.

TCRdb used MiXCR to reprocess the reads, holding one entry per CDR3 protein. The table lists 150,000 to 190,000 distinct CDR3 sequences, about 20% of them singletons. V lost 5 bases to trimming and J lost 4 bases; unmatched junction nucleotides: 13. Germline assignment: CDR1 SGHAT and CDR2 FQNNGV. This CDR3 has 17 amino acids. This clonotype showed up many times. Sequencing was carried out using PBMCs. The source of this sequence is a human donor in good health (CMV status not recorded). Some clones in this sample may be carry-over from other donors' samples. J is TRBJ1-1 and V is TRBV11-2, with TRBD1 identical over 10 bases. The CDR3 bases are TGTGCCAGCAGCCCCCTCCGACAGGGGGCCAAGGGCACTGAAGCTTTCTTT. As protein: CASSPLRQGAKGTEAFF. The full variable domain, in which reference TRBV11-2 and TRBJ1-1 provide the parts outside the CDR3, is EAGVAQSPRYKIIEKRQSVAFWCNPISGHATLYWYQQILGQGPKLLIQFQNNGVVDDSQLPKDRFSAERLKGVDSTLKIQPAKLEDSAVYLCASSPLRQGAKGTEAFFGQGTRLTVV.